This T cell receptor (beta chain) was observed in a study of blood T cell repertoires in COVID-19. Study-level background: Sources were T cells, B-cell-depleted T cells, or PBMCs; the material itself was cDNA or gDNA.

The repertoire was sequenced with immunoSEQ multiplex PCR; TCRdb's copy has only in-frame clones and lacks some. The data hold nearly 250,000 clones, with roughly 88% observed a single time. This CDR3 is 13 amino acids long. Trimming removed 1 base at V and 3 bases at J, with 6 bases between. Per germline, CDR1 LNHNV and CDR2 YYDKDF (reference sequence). This chain joins TRBV15 and TRBJ1-1; D remains unclear. The sequencing input was peripheral blood. The clonotype originates from a woman older than 75 with COVID-19, enrolled during active disease. CDR3 residues: CATSRGGYTEAFF. CDR3 in DNA: TGTGCCACCAGCAGAGGAGGGTACACTGAAGCTTTCTTT.